This section outlines one TCR beta chain sequence together with its context. What it recognizes is unknown. The data are from a study of brain T cells in children with intractable seizures. Before surgery, patients took at least one anti-epileptic drug. Assay used: immunoSEQ multiplex PCR; TCRdb lists only in-frame clones, some missing. Here the sample spans under 150,000 clones, 94% being singletons. Whole-study findings and limits: Pre- and post-surgery blood differed in depth, so pre-surgery absences may be undersampling. Viral specificity was inferred only from CDR3 similarity; HCMV serostatus was unknown.

The material sequenced was peripheral blood, taken at surgery. The TCR was taken from a boy under two years old with hemimegalencephaly and intractable seizures.

The CDR3 sequence: CASSPPGGSGNTIYF. The CDR3 nucleotides are TGTGCCAGCAGCCCACCAGGGGGCTCTGGAAACACCATATATTTT. This chain joins TRBV28 and TRBJ1-3, with 7 bases lining up with TRBD1. Germline loops: CDR1 MDHEN, CDR2 SYDVKM. Unmatched junction bases numbered 5, after V lost 6 bases and J lost 0 bases. This CDR3 spans 15 amino acids.